This passage covers 18 T cell receptor beta chains from one sample sequenced in a study of cytomegalovirus exposure and HLA in healthy donors. PCR involved 60 Vbeta and 13 Jbeta primers. Assay used: immunoSEQ multiplex PCR; TCRdb lists only in-frame clones, some missing. This table has some 130,000 clones, about 73% appearing once. Sequenced sample: PBMCs. These receptors originate from a woman under 40 in good health and CMV-seropositive.

This clone was seen a few times. The chain has TRBV29-1 and TRBJ2-3, with TRBD2 matching over 10 bases. The ends lost 4 bases at V and 8 bases at J; junction bases unmatched: 3. The CDR3 runs to 12 residues. Germline assignment: CDR1 SQVTM and CDR2 ANQGSEA. The CDR3 bases are TGCAGCGTTGTAGCGGGGGGAGGTACGCAGTATTTT. It translates to CSVVAGGGTQYF.

This clone was counted between two and nine times. V is TRBV14 and J is TRBJ1-6; D not resolved. V lost 1 base and J lost 0, with 7 bases in between. Germline V gene data show CDR1 as SGHDN and CDR2 as FVKESK. The CDR3 runs to 16 residues. CDR3 residues: CASSQVRGSYNSPLHF. CDR3 nucleotides: TGTGCCAGCAGCCAAGTTCGGGGCTCCTATAATTCACCCCTCCACTTT.

The gene calls are TRBV25-1 and TRBJ2-5, with TRBD2 matching 8 bases. The germline CDR1 and CDR2 sequences are MGHDK and SYGVNS. V was clipped by 4 bases and J by 1 base; unmatched bases: 11. CDR3 length: 17 residues. The CDR3 nucleotides read TGTGCCAGCAGTGCGTTCGTCGCGGGGGGAGCCCAAGAGACCCAGTACTTC. The encoded protein is CASSAFVAGGAQETQYF.

Worth noting for this clone: The sample holds other DNA sequences that translate to the same CDR3. V and J are TRBV4-3 and TRBJ1-6; D is undetermined. The CDR3 loop spans 16 amino acids. Trimming took 0 bases from V and 10 from J, leaving 16 bases between them. Germline V gene data show CDR1 as LGHNA and CDR2 as YSLEER. This chain's CDR3 is CASSQESLQLGSPLHF. In nucleotides, the CDR3 is TGCGCCAGCAGCCAAGAAAGTTTACAGCTTGGCTCACCCCTCCACTTT.

The J gene is TRBJ2-3, the V gene TRBV27, with D perhaps matching TRBD2 (6 bases). V was pared by 4 bases and J by 4 bases, with 18 bases between. CDR1 and CDR2 from the germline V gene are MNHEY and SMNVEV (reference sequence). This CDR3 spans 16 amino acids. Here the CDR3 DNA reads TGTGCCAGCAGTTCGGGGTTGGGGGGTTTAGCAGATACGCAGTATTTT. This sequence encodes CASSSGLGGLADTQYF.

V gene TRBV4-3 combines with J gene TRBJ2-7, with 7 bases that match TRBD2. J gave up 2 bases and V 4 bases, and 8 bases lay outside the gene matches. The CDR3 runs 15 residues. Germline-derived CDR1 and CDR2 are LGHNA and YSLEER. The chain's CDR3 is CASSPSWGGAYEQYF. As DNA, the CDR3 is TGCGCCAGCAGCCCGAGCTGGGGGGGGGCCTACGAGCAGTACTTC.

The chain uses TRBV5-4 and TRBJ1-3; 7 bases align to TRBD1. J gave up 1 base and V 4 bases, and 11 bases lay outside the gene matches. Looked up from germline, CDR1 is SGHNT and CDR2 is YYREEE (reference sequence). The CDR3 covers 17 residues. Here the CDR3 DNA reads TGTGCCAGCAGCGTGGGCCGGCCAGGGGGGTCTGGAAACACCATATATTTT. Its translation is CASSVGRPGGSGNTIYF.

The gene calls are TRBV7-7 and TRBJ2-5, with 9 nucleotides matching TRBD1. The length of the CDR3 is 15 residues. V trimming: 2 bases; J trimming: 3 bases; junction bases outside the gene matches: 4. Germline CDR1 and CDR2: SSHAT and FNYEAQ (reference sequence). The CDR3 reads CASSLSWTGEETQYF. Here the CDR3 DNA reads TGTGCCAGCAGCTTATCCTGGACAGGGGAAGAGACCCAGTACTTC. The variable domain in full, completed from reference TRBV7-7 and TRBJ2-5, reads GAGVSQSPRYKVTKRGQDVTLRCDPISSHATLYWYQQALGQGPEFLTYFNYEAQPDKSGLPSDRFSAERPEGSISTLTIQRTEQRDSAMYRCASSLSWTGEETQYFGPGTRLLVL.

The rearrangement uses TRBV10-3 and TRBJ1-5; maybe TRBD1 (5 bases). CDR3 length: 13 residues. V was trimmed by 4 bases and J by 2 bases, leaving 6 bases between them. Germline lookup yields CDR1 ENHRY and CDR2 SYGVKD. The CDR3 DNA reads TGTGCCATCAGTGTACAGGGCAATCAGCCCCAGCATTTT. Translating it yields CAISVQGNQPQHF.

In its sample, this clone was seen a few times. The chain uses TRBV7-8 and TRBJ2-7, with a tentative D call TRBD1 (5 bases). The CDR3 has 13 residues. V shed 6 bases and J shed 6 bases, with 15 bases lying between them. CDR1 and CDR2 (germline): SGHVS, FQNEAQ. CDR3 sequence: CASSSDRLPEQYF. The CDR3 coding sequence is TGTGCCAGCAGTTCAGACAGACTGCCCGAGCAGTACTTC.

This chain uses TRBV12-5 with TRBJ1-2, with a tentative D call TRBD1 (5 bases). Trimming took off 5 bases at V and 5 bases at J, with 9 bases between the two ends. Germline CDR1 and CDR2: LGHNT and FRNRAP. The CDR3 totals 12 residues. Written as DNA, the CDR3 is TGTGCTAGTGGTGTCGACAGATATGGCTACACCTTC. Translating it yields CASGVDRYGYTF. Variable domain in full (rest from reference TRBV12-5 and TRBJ1-2): DARVTQTPRHKVTEMGQEVTMRCQPILGHNTVFWYRQTMMQGLELLAYFRNRAPLDDSGMPKDRFSAEMPDATLATLKIQPSEPRDSAVYFCASGVDRYGYTFGSGTRLTVV.

This chain links TRBV7-3 with TRBJ1-1; 7 bases line up with TRBD1. The CDR3 loop spans 13 amino acids. J gave up 4 bases and V 5 bases, and 4 bases lay outside the gene matches. Germline assignment: CDR1 SGHTA and CDR2 FQGTGA. CDR3 DNA: TGTGCCAGCAGCGGGGCAGGGGGCACTGAAGCTTTCTTT. Protein sequence: CASSGAGGTEAFF.

CDR3 nucleotide sequence: TGTGCCAGCAGTAATTACCTAGGCGCGGGGGATGGCTACACCTTC. Encoded protein: CASSNYLGAGDGYTF. The V gene is TRBV7-9, the J gene TRBJ1-2, with D possibly matching TRBD1 (5 bases). This CDR3 spans 15 amino acids. Germline V CDR1 and CDR2: SEHNR, FQNEAQ (reference sequence). The V end was cut by 6 bases, the J end by 6 bases, with 20 bases between.

The chain joins TRBV19 to TRBJ2-2; the match to TRBD2 covers 12 bases. Germline assignment: CDR1 LNHDA and CDR2 SQIVND (reference sequence). The V and J ends lost 6 bases and 3 bases, in that order; junction bases with no gene match: 2. This CDR3 is built from 15 residues. The CDR3 loop reads CASRRLAGDTGELFF. CDR3 nucleotides: TGTGCCAGTAGGCGACTAGCGGGGGACACCGGGGAGCTGTTTTTT. The full variable domain, with the rest looked up from reference TRBV19 and TRBJ2-2, is DGGITQSPKYLFRKEGQNVTLSCEQNLNHDAMYWYRQDPGQGLRLIYYSQIVNDFQKGDIAEGYSVSREKKESFPLTVTSAQKNPTAFYLCASRRLAGDTGELFFGEGSRLTVL.

V usage is TRBV9 and J usage is TRBJ2-7, with a tentative D call TRBD2 (5 bases). Trimming removed 0 bases from V and 4 bases from J, with 8 bases in between. Looked up from germline, CDR1 is SGDLS and CDR2 is YYNGEE. This CDR3 spans 13 amino acids. The CDR3 loop is CASSVAEGYEQYF. The CDR3 DNA sequence: TGTGCCAGCAGCGTAGCAGAGGGATACGAGCAGTACTTC.

V and J are TRBV5-1 and TRBJ2-7, with TRBD1 identical over 7 bases. The germline V gene encodes CDR1 SGHRS and CDR2 YFSETQ. J gave up 4 bases and V 8 bases, and 6 bases lay outside the gene matches. The CDR3 sequence is 12 residues long. Written as DNA, the CDR3 is TGCGCCAGGGACAGGCAGATATACGAGCAGTACTTC. Protein sequence: CARDRQIYEQYF.

This clone was seen only once. The V and J genes are TRBV6-1 and TRBJ2-1; 9 nucleotides agree with TRBD1. Trimming at V came to 8 bases and at J to 9 bases, leaving 8 bases not matched to a gene. Looked up from germline, CDR1 is MNHNS and CDR2 is SASEGT. The CDR3 extends over 13 amino acids. Written as DNA, the CDR3 is TGTGCCAGCGATACAACAGGGGGCGGTGAGCAGTTCTTC. Residues: CASDTTGGGEQFF.

This chain joins TRBV5-4 and TRBJ2-3, with 11 bases aligning to TRBD2. V gave up 3 bases and J gave up 6 bases; unmatched junction bases: 12. The CDR3 loop spans 17 amino acids. Looked up from germline, CDR1 is SGHNT and CDR2 is YYREEE (reference sequence). CDR3 sequence: CASSSGVLAGEVDTQYF. In nucleotides, the CDR3 is TGTGCCAGCAGCTCAGGCGTACTAGCGGGAGAGGTGGATACGCAGTATTTT.